A single sample is the source of the 13 T cell receptor beta chains below, sequenced in a study of blood T cell repertoires in COVID-19. Assay used: immunoSEQ multiplex PCR; TCRdb lists only in-frame clones, some missing. Of 250,000 to 300,000 clones in the sample, 80% to 90% were seen once. What was sequenced was peripheral blood. These receptor sequences come from a woman aged 70-85 years with COVID-19, enrolled during active disease.

This clone came up a few times. One junction end disagrees with the germline gene, perhaps due to a read error. The DNA of the CDR3 is TGTGCTAGCAGCTTAAGCGGGAGTGCAGGAGAGCAGTACTTC. Its translation: CASSLSGSAGEQYF. J is TRBJ2-7 and V is TRBV7-7, with 8 bases lining up with TRBD2. The germline CDR1 and CDR2 sequences are SSHAT and FNYEAQ (reference sequence). This CDR3 has 14 residues.

J is TRBJ2-1 and V is TRBV27, with TRBD2 matching 9 bases. The germline V gene has CDR1 MNHEY and CDR2 SMNVEV (reference sequence). V shed 4 bases, J shed 0 bases, and the junction held 7 bases outside the gene matches. CDR3 length: 17 residues. The CDR3 sequence is CASSSWTSESSYNEQFF. The CDR3 nucleotides read TGTGCCAGCAGTTCTTGGACTAGCGAGAGCTCCTACAATGAGCAGTTCTTC.

CDR3 DNA: TGTGCCAGCAGCGAGACCCTAGGCGGGGAGCTGTTTTTT. Amino acids: CASSETLGGELFF. This sequence joins TRBV9 and TRBJ2-2; D not resolved. Germline loops: CDR1 SGDLS, CDR2 YYNGEE. V lost 3 bases and J lost 7, with 10 bases in between. The CDR3 runs to 13 residues.

The chain uses TRBV30 and TRBJ1-4, with 7 bases aligning to TRBD1. The CDR3 has 11 residues. Germline V gives CDR1 GTSNPN, CDR2 SVGIG (reference sequence). V gave up 7 bases and J gave up 8 bases; unmatched junction bases: 4. The DNA for the CDR3 is TGTGCCTTTGACAGGGCGGAAAAACTGTTTTTT. Its translation is CAFDRAEKLFF.

The CDR3 region has the DNA TGTGCCACCAGCAGAGATTCGGGAGGGGGTCAGCCCCAGCATTTT. Its translation is CATSRDSGGGQPQHF. The V gene is TRBV15, the J gene TRBJ1-5, with D perhaps matching TRBD1 (6 bases). V lost 0 bases and J 6 bases, leaving 12 bases between the germline ends. This CDR3 is built from 15 residues. CDR1 and CDR2 (germline): LNHNV, YYDKDF (reference sequence). Using reference TRBV15 and TRBJ1-5 for the parts outside the CDR3, the full variable domain is DAMVIQNPRYQVTQFGKPVTLSCSQTLNHNVMYWYQQKSSQAPKLLFHYYDKDFNNEADTPDNFQSRRPNTSFCFLDIRSPGLGDTAMYLCATSRDSGGGQPQHFGDGTRLSIL.

The chain employs TRBV6-6 and TRBJ2-7; 9 bases are shared with TRBD1. This CDR3 comprises 15 residues. The V segment lost 7 bases and the J segment 2 bases; nucleotides outside the gene matches: 9. Germline-derived CDR1 and CDR2 are MNHNY and SVGAGI (reference sequence). Written as DNA, the CDR3 is TGTGCCAGCATTAAACGACAGGGGGAAACCTACGAGCAGTACTTC. Its protein product is CASIKRQGETYEQYF.

The V gene is TRBV6-6, the J gene TRBJ1-5; 7 bases map to TRBD1. The CDR3 extends over 13 amino acids. The junction had 1 base not matched to a gene; V was cut back by 4 bases and J by 4 bases. CDR1 and CDR2 (germline): MNHNY, SVGAGI (reference sequence). CDR3 protein: CASSLQGNQPQHF. CDR3 bases: TGTGCCAGCAGTTTACAGGGGAATCAGCCCCAGCATTTT.

This clone was picked up one time. This chain links TRBV6-5 with TRBJ2-7, with D maybe TRBD2 (5 bases). This CDR3 has 14 amino acids. Trimming stripped 4 bases from V and 2 bases from J, with 12 bases between. Germline CDR1 is MNHEY and CDR2 is SVGAGI. The CDR3 sequence: CASSSGGQPYEQYF. The CDR3, as DNA: TGTGCCAGCAGTTCCGGCGGGCAGCCCTACGAGCAGTACTTC.

The rearrangement joins TRBV10-3 to TRBJ2-3, with D possibly matching TRBD2 (7 bases). Trimming took 10 bases from V and 0 from J, leaving 14 bases between them. The CDR3 loop spans 14 amino acids. Germline loops: CDR1 ENHRY, CDR2 SYGVKD. The CDR3 DNA follows: TGTGCCACCGGGGGGCTCGGTAGCACAGATACGCAGTATTTT. It is translated as CATGGLGSTDTQYF.

The chain couples TRBV5-1 to TRBJ2-1; the match to TRBD1 covers 10 bases. Germline-derived CDR1 and CDR2 are SGHRS and YFSETQ. V shed 4 bases and J 0 bases; nucleotides not matched to a gene: 13. This CDR3 has 19 residues. CDR3 region: CASSMTGQGYWSSYNEQFF. DNA for the CDR3: TGCGCCAGCAGCATGACGGGACAGGGGTATTGGAGCTCCTACAATGAGCAGTTCTTC.

In this sample, this clone turned up a few times. The chain is built from TRBV5-1 and TRBJ2-7, with 12 nucleotides matching TRBD1. The V gene's germline CDR1 is SGHRS and CDR2 YFSETQ. The CDR3 extends over 15 amino acids. The ends lost 0 bases at V and 5 bases at J; junction bases unmatched: 3. CDR3 sequence (DNA): TGCGCCAGCAGCTTGGTGGGGACAGGGGGCAACGAGCAGTACTTC. Translation: CASSLVGTGGNEQYF.

About this clone: The sample has other DNA sequences that encode this CDR3 too. The chain carries TRBV30 and TRBJ2-7; 8 nucleotides agree with TRBD1. The CDR3 is made up of 14 amino acids. J was trimmed by 3 bases and V by 0 bases; bases with no gene match: 4. Germline CDR1 and CDR2: GTSNPN and SVGIG (reference sequence). CDR3 nucleotide sequence: TGTGCCTGGAGTGTAGGGACAGGCGGCTACGAGCAGTACTTC. Residues: CAWSVGTGGYEQYF.

This chain links TRBV6-5 with TRBJ2-7, with a tentative D call TRBD1 (5 bases). The CDR3 runs to 15 residues. CDR1 is MNHEY, CDR2 SVGAGI, per germline. Trimming stripped 5 bases from V and 2 bases from J, with 16 bases between. CDR3: CASSPLVTGPYEQYF. The CDR3 DNA is TGTGCCAGCAGTCCCCTCGTAACAGGCCCCTACGAGCAGTACTTC.